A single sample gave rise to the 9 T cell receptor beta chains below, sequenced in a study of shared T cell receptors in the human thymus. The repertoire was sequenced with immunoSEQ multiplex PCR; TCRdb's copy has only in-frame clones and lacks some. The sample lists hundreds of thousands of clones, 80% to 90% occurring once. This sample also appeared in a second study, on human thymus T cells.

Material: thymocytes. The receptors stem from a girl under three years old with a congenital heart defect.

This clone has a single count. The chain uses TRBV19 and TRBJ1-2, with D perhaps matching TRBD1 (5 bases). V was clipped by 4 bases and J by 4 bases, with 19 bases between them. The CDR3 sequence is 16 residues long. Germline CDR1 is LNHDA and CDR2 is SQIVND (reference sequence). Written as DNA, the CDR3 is TGTGCCAGTAGTACGATGGGACCGACTAGTTTCTATGGCTACACCTTC. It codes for CASSTMGPTSFYGYTF. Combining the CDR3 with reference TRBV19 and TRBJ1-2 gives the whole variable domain DGGITQSPKYLFRKEGQNVTLSCEQNLNHDAMYWYRQDPGQGLRLIYYSQIVNDFQKGDIAEGYSVSREKKESFPLTVTSAQKNPTAFYLCASSTMGPTSFYGYTFGSGTRLTVV.

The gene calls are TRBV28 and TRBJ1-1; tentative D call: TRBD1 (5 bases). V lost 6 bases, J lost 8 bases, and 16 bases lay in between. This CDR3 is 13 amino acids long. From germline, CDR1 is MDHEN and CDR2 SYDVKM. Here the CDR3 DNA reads TGTGCCAGCAGGGCCCGACAGCGAGCGGAAGCTTTCTTT. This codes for CASRARQRAEAFF.

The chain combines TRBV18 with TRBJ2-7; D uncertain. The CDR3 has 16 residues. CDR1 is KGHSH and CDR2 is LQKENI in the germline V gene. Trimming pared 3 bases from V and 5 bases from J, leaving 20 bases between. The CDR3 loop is CASSPVSAVRRDEQYF. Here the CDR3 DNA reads TGTGCCAGCTCACCCGTAAGTGCAGTAAGACGGGACGAGCAGTACTTC. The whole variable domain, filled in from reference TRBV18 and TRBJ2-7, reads NAGVMQNPRHLVRRRGQEARLRCSPMKGHSHVYWYRQLPEEGLKFMVYLQKENIIDESGMPKERFSAEFPKEGPSILRIQQVVRGDSAAYFCASSPVSAVRRDEQYFGPGTRLTVT.

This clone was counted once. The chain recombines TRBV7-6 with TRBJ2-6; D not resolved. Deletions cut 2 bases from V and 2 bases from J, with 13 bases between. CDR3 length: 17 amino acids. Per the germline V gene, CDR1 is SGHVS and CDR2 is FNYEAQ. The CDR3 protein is CASSLMPLGAGANVLTF. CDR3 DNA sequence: TGTGCCAGCAGCTTAATGCCACTTGGAGCTGGGGCCAACGTCCTGACTTTC.

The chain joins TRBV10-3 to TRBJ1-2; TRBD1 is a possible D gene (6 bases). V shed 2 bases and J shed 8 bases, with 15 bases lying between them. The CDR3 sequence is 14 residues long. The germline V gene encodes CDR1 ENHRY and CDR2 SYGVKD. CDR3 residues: CAISERQGRVGYTF. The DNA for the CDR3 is TGTGCCATCAGTGAGAGGCAGGGGCGAGTAGGCTACACCTTC.

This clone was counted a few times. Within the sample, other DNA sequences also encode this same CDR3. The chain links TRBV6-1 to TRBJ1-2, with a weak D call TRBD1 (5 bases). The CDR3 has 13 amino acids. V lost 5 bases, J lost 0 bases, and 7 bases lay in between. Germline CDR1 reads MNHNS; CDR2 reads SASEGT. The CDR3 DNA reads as TGTGCCAGCAGTCCAGGGACTAACTATGGCTACACCTTC. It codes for CASSPGTNYGYTF.

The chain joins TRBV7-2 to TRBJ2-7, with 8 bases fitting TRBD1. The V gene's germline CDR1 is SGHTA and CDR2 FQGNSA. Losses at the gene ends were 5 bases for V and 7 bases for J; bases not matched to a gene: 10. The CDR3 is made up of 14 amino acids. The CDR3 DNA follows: TGTGCCAGCAGCCATAACTACGGGACAGGAGAGCAGTACTTC. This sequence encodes CASSHNYGTGEQYF.

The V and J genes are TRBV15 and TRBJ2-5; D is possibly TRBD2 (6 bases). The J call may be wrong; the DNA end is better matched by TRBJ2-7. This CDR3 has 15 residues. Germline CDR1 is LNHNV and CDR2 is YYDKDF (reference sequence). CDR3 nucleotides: TGTGCCACCAGCAACCCCGGGGGAACCTACTACGAGCAGTACTTC. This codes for CATSNPGGTYYEQYF.

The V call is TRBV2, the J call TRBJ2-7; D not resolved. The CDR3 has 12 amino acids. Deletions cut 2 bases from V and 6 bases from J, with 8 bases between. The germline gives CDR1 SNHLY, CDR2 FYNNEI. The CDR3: CASSELVFEQYF. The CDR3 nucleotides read TGTGCCAGCAGTGAACTAGTTTTCGAGCAGTACTTC.